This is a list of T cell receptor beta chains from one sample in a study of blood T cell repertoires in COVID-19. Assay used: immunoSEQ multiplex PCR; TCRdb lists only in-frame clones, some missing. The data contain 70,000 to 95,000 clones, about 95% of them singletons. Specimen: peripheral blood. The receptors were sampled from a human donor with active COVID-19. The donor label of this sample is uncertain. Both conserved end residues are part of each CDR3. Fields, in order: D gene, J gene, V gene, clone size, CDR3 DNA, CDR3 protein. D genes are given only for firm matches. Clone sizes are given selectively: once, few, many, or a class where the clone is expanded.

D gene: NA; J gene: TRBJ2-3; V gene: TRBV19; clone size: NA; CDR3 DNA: TGTGCCAGTAGTAGGAGGACAGATACGCAGTATTTT; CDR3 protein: CASSRRTDTQYF
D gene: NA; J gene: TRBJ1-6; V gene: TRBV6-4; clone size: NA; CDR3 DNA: TGCGCCAGCAGTGAAACAGGGAATTCACCCCTCCACTTT; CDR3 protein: CASSETGNSPLHF
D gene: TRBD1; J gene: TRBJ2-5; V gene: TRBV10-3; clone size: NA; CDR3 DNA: TGTGCCATCAGTAGACCGGGACAGGGGGCTGAGGAGACCCAGTACTTC; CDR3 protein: CAISRPGQGAEETQYF
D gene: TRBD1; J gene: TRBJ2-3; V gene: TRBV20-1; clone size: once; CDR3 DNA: TGCCGTGGTAGTTCGGCTTTGGGGACAGGGAGCACAGATACGCAGTATTTT; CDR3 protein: CRGSSALGTGSTDTQYF
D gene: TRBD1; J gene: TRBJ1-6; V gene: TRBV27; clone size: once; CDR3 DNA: TGTGCCAGCAGTAACCGGGACAGATTTTCACCCCTCCACTTT; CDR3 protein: CASSNRDRFSPLHF
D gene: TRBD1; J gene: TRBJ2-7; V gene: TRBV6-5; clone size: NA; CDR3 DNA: TGTGCCAGCGGCCGGTCTAACAGGGGGTTCGAGCAGTACTTC; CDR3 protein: CASGRSNRGFEQYF
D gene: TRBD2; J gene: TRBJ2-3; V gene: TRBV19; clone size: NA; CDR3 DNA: TGTGCCAGTAGTCCAGGACTAGTGGCAGATACGCAGTATTTT; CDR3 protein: CASSPGLVADTQYF
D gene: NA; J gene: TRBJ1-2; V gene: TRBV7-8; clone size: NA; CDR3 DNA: TGTGCCAGCAGACCGGGGGGGGCGCATGATGGCTACACCTTC; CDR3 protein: CASRPGGAHDGYTF
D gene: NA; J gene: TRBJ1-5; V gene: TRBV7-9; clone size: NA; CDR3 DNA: TGTGCCAGCAGCTTGCCAGGGAATCAGCCCCAGCATTTT; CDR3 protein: CASSLPGNQPQHF
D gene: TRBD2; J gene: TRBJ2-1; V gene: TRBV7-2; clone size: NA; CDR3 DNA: TGTGCCAGCAGCCCATCTAGCGGGAGGGGGGGCAATGAGCAGTTCTTC; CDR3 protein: CASSPSSGRGGNEQFF
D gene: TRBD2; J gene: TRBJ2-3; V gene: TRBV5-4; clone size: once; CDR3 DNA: TGTGCCAGCAGCTTGGCCGGGAGGGCCGTCACAGATACGCAGTATTTT; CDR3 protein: CASSLAGRAVTDTQYF
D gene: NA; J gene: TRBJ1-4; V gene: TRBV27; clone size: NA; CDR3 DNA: TGTGCCAGCAGTTTAGGGCCCGCCGATGAAAAACTGTTTTTT; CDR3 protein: CASSLGPADEKLFF